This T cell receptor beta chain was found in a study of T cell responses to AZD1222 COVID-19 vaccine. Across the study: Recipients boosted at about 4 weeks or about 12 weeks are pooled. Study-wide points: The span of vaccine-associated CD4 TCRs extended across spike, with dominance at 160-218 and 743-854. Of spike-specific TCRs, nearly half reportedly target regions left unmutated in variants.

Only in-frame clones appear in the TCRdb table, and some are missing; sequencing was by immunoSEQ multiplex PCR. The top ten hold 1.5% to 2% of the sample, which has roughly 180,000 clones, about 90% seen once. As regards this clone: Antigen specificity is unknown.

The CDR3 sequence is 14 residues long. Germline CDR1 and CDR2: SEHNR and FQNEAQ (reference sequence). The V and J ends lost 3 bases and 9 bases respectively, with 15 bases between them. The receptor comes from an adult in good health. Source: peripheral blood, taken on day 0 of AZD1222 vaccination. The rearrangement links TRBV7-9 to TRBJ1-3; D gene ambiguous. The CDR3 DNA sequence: TGTGCCAGCAGCTTTCCCCGGGGAATTAGCACCATATATTTT. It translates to CASSFPRGISTIYF.